This T cell receptor beta chain was recorded in a study of T cells after posttransplantation cyclophosphamide. General study results and limits: Recipient CMV seropositivity and CMV reactivation strongly tracked TRB clonality. Tissue-infiltrating T cells from skin or gut overlapped little with blood T cells.

Sequencing used immunoSEQ multiplex PCR; TCRdb keeps in-frame clones, though not all of them. This sample carries roughly 32,000 clones, around nine tenths of them seen once, and the ten largest clones take 0.2% to 0.3%. This CDR3 has 14 amino acids. J was trimmed by 5 bases and V by 8 bases; bases with no gene match: 11. CDR1 is SNHLY, CDR2 FYNNEI, per germline. The naive gate required viable CD3+CD4+ or CD3+CD8+ cells with CCR7+CD45RA+CD45RO-CD95-CD27+CD28+ phenotype. A note on this clone: The antigen remains unidentified.

This TCR came from a woman aged 60-70 years in good health, CMV-negative, and a related stem cell transplant donor. The chain recombines TRBV2 with TRBJ1-1; 7 nucleotides match TRBD1. Input material: naive CD4+ T cells sorted from PBMCs. The CDR3 protein is CASARGPMSTEAFF. CDR3 bases: TGTGCCAGCGCTAGGGGGCCTATGAGTACTGAAGCTTTCTTT.